This TCR beta chain originates from a study of T cell changes during pregnancy in multiple sclerosis. Germline V lookup: CDR1 LNHNV, CDR2 YYDKDF (reference sequence). The V gene end was trimmed by 0 bases and the J gene end by 1 base; junction bases not matched to a gene: 2. This CDR3 is 15 amino acids long. Sequenced by immunoSEQ multiplex PCR; TCRdb stores in-frame clones only, minus some. Here the sample spans approximately 90,000 clones, approximately 90% being singletons. The origin of this receptor is a female donor with multiple sclerosis, enrolled in a pregnancy study. V is TRBV15 and J is TRBJ2-7, with 8 positions matching TRBD2. Source: peripheral blood, taken in the first trimester of pregnancy. Here the CDR3 reads CATSRESGGSYEQYF. In DNA form, the CDR3 reads TGTGCCACCAGCAGAGAAAGCGGGGGTTCCTACGAGCAGTACTTC.